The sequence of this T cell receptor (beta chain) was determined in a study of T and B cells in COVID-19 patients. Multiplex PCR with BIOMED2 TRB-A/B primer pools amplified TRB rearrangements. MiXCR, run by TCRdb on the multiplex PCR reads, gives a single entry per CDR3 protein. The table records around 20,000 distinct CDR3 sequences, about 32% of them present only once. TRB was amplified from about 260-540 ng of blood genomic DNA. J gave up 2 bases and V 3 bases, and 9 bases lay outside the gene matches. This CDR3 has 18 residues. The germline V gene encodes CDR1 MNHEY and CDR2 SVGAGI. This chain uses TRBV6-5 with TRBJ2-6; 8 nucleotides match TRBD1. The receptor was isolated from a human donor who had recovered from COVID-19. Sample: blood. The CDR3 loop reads CASSYAGTGYAGANVLTF. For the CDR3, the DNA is TGTGCCAGCAGTTATGCCGGGACAGGATATGCTGGGGCCAACGTCCTGACTTTC.